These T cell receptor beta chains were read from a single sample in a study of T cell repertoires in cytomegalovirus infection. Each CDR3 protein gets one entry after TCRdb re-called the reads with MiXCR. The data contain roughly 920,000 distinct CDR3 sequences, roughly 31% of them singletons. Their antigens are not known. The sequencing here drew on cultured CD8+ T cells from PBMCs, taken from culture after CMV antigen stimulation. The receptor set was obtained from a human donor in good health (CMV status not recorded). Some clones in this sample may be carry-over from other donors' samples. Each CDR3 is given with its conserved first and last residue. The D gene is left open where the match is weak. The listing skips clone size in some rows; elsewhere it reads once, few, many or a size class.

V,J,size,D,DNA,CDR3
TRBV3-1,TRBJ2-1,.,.,TGTGCCAGCAGCCAAGATTTCCTCAGGGTCAATGAGCAGTTCTTC,CASSQDFLRVNEQFF
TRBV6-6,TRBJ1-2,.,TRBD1,TGTGCCGGGGGAGGAACGACAGGGGCAAACTATGGCTACACCTTC,CAGGGTTGANYGYTF
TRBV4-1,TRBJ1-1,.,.,TGCGCCAGCAGCTTCCGGGAAAAGGGCACTGAAGCTTTCTTT,CASSFREKGTEAFF
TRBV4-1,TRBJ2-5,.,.,TGCGCCAGCAGCCGGACAGCACTCACAAAAGAGACCCAGTACTTC,CASSRTALTKETQYF
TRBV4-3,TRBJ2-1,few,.,TGCGCCAGCACCGAGTCTTTGGGGGCAAGGGAGCAGTTCTTC,CASTESLGAREQFF
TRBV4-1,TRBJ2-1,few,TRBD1,TGCGCCAGCAGCCAAGGTCCCGGGACAGGGGAAGTCTACAATGAGCAGTTCTTC,CASSQGPGTGEVYNEQFF
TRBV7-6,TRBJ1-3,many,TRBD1,TGTGCCAGCAGCGGGACCGGGACAGGGGAAGAGTCTGGAAACACCATATATTTT,CASSGTGTGEESGNTIYF
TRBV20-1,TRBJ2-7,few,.,TGCAGTGCTAGAGATCGTCAGGTCTCCTACGAGCAGTACTTC,CSARDRQVSYEQYF
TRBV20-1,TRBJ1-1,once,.,TGCAGTGCTAGGTCTTGGACACTGAACACTGAAGCTTTCTTT,CSARSWTLNTEAFF
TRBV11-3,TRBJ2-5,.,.,TGTGCCAGCAGCTTAGGGACTGGAAACCAAGAGACCCAGTACTTC,CASSLGTGNQETQYF
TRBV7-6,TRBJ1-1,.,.,TGTGTCAGCAGCCCACAGGGATCTACTGAAGCTTTCTTT,CVSSPQGSTEAFF
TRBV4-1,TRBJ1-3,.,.,TGCGCCAGCAGCCAAGTTGAGCCCGCCTCTGGAAACACCATATATTTT,CASSQVEPASGNTIYF
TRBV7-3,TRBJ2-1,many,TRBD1,TGTGCCAGCAGTGACGGGACAGGGTGGGGTGAGCAGTTCTTC,CASSDGTGWGEQFF
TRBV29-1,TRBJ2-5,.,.,TGCAGCGTTGGAACAGGCCGAGGAGAGACCCAGTACTTC,CSVGTGRGETQYF
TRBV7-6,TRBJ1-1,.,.,TGTGCCAGCAGCCCGGAGGGTCCAGGGAAGGCTGAAGCTTTCTTT,CASSPEGPGKAEAFF
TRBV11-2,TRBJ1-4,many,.,TGTGCCAGCAGCCTGAACAGATTGTATGAAAAACTGTTTTTT,CASSLNRLYEKLFF
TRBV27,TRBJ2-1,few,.,TGTGCCAGCAGTCCCCCGGTTAGGGGTCTAAGTTCCTACAATGAGCAGTTCTTC,CASSPPVRGLSSYNEQFF
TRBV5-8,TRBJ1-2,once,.,TGTGCCAGCAGCCTCAGACAGGACCATTCCGGCTACACCTTC,CASSLRQDHSGYTF
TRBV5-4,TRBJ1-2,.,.,TGTGCCAGCAGCTTGGATCAGCTAAATAACTATGGCTACACCTTC,CASSLDQLNNYGYTF
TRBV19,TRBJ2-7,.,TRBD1,TGTGCCAGTACCCCCGGACAGGGGGCCTACAATGAACAGTACTTC,CASTPGQGAYNEQYF
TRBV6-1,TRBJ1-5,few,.,TGTGCCAGCAGTGGCTCGGGCCCCGGAATGCCCCAGCATTTT,CASSGSGPGMPQHF
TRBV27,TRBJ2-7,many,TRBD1,TGTGCCAGCAGTTTTCAGGGGGTCTACGAGCAGTACTTC,CASSFQGVYEQYF
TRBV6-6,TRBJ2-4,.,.,TGTGCCAGCAGGCCCATTGGCATAGACATTCAGTACTTC,CASRPIGIDIQYF
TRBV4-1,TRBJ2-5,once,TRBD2,TGTGCCAGCAGCCGTCCCGGACTAGCGGACGTCGAAGAGACCCAGTACTTC,CASSRPGLADVEETQYF
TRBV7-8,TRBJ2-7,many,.,TGTGCCAGCAGCCTTGGGGGGCTCTCCTACGAGCAGTACTTC,CASSLGGLSYEQYF
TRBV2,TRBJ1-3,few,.,TGTGCCAGCAGCGACTGGAGCTCTGGAAACACCATATATTTT,CASSDWSSGNTIYF
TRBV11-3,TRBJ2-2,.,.,TGTGCCAGCAGCCTTTCGGTTGGCGGGGAGCTGTTTTTT,CASSLSVGGELFF
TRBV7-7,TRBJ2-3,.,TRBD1,TGTGCTAGCAGCCCCCTTACAGGGGCCACAGATACGCAGTATTTT,CASSPLTGATDTQYF
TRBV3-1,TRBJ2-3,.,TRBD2,TGTGCCAGCAGCCATGACCGGACTAGCGGGGATGACACAGATACGCAGTATTTT,CASSHDRTSGDDTDTQYF
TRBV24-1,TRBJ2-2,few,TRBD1,TGTGCCACCAGTGTTAACAGGGGTCGGACCGGGGAGCTGTTTTTT,CATSVNRGRTGELFF
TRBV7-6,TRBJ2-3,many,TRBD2,TGTGCCAGCAGCTTAGAGGCTAGCGGGAGCACAGATACGCAGTATTTT,CASSLEASGSTDTQYF
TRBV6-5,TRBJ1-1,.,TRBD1,TGTGCCAGCAGCCCCCCGGGACAGGGGGATGGCACTGAAGCTTTCTTT,CASSPPGQGDGTEAFF
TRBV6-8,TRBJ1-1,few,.,TGTGCCAGCAGTTACATCTTTGGGGGAATGAACACTGAAGCTTTCTTT,CASSYIFGGMNTEAFF
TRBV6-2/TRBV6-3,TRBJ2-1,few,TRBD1,TGTGCCAGCAGTTACCCGGACAGGGACTCGATAAGTTCCTACAATGAGCAGTTCTTC,CASSYPDRDSISSYNEQFF
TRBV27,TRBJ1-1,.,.,TGTGCCAGCAGTTTATCAAGGGGACGGGACACTGAAGCTTTCTTT,CASSLSRGRDTEAFF
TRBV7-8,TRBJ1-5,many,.,TGTGCCAGCAGCCTCATCAGGGGTTTAGCCGGGAGGCATAGCAATCAGCCCCAGCATTTT,CASSLIRGLAGRHSNQPQHF
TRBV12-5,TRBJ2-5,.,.,TGTGCTAGTGGCCGAGAGATTGGGTCATTGGAGACCCAGTACTTC,CASGREIGSLETQYF
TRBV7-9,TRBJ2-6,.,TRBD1,TGTGCCAGCAGCTTTAGGACAGGGGGCGTTGCTGGGGCCAACGTCCTGACTTTC,CASSFRTGGVAGANVLTF
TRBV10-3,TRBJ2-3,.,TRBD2,TGTGCCATCAGTGAGTCTAGCGGGGGCACAGATACGCAGTATTTT,CAISESSGGTDTQYF
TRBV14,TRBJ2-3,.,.,TGTGCCAGCAGCCAAGATCCACTCACAGATACGCAGTATTTT,CASSQDPLTDTQYF
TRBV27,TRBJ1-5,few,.,TGTGCCAGCAGGAGCGGGGCCCATAGCAATCAGCCCCAGCATTTT,CASRSGAHSNQPQHF
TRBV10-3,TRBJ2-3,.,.,TGTGCCATCTCCCGGGACTCGCTCGATCCTAGCACAGATACGCAGTATTTT,CAISRDSLDPSTDTQYF
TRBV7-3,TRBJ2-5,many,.,TGTGCCAGCAGCTTAACGGGGGTCCCCCCACAAGAGACCCAGTACTTC,CASSLTGVPPQETQYF
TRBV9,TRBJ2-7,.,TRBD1,TGTGCCAGCAGCAACCGGGACAGGGGTTTCTTCAACGAGCAGTACTTC,CASSNRDRGFFNEQYF
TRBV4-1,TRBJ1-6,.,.,TGCGCCAGCAGCCAAGATGGGCAAGCGACGGGCGGCAATTCACCCCTCCACTTT,CASSQDGQATGGNSPLHF
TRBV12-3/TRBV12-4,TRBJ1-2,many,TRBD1,TGTGCCAGCAGTCCAGGGACAGCTCGGGGCTACACCTTC,CASSPGTARGYTF
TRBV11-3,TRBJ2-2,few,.,TGTGCCAGCAGCTTAGTAGGGTTCACCGGGGAGCTGTTTTTT,CASSLVGFTGELFF